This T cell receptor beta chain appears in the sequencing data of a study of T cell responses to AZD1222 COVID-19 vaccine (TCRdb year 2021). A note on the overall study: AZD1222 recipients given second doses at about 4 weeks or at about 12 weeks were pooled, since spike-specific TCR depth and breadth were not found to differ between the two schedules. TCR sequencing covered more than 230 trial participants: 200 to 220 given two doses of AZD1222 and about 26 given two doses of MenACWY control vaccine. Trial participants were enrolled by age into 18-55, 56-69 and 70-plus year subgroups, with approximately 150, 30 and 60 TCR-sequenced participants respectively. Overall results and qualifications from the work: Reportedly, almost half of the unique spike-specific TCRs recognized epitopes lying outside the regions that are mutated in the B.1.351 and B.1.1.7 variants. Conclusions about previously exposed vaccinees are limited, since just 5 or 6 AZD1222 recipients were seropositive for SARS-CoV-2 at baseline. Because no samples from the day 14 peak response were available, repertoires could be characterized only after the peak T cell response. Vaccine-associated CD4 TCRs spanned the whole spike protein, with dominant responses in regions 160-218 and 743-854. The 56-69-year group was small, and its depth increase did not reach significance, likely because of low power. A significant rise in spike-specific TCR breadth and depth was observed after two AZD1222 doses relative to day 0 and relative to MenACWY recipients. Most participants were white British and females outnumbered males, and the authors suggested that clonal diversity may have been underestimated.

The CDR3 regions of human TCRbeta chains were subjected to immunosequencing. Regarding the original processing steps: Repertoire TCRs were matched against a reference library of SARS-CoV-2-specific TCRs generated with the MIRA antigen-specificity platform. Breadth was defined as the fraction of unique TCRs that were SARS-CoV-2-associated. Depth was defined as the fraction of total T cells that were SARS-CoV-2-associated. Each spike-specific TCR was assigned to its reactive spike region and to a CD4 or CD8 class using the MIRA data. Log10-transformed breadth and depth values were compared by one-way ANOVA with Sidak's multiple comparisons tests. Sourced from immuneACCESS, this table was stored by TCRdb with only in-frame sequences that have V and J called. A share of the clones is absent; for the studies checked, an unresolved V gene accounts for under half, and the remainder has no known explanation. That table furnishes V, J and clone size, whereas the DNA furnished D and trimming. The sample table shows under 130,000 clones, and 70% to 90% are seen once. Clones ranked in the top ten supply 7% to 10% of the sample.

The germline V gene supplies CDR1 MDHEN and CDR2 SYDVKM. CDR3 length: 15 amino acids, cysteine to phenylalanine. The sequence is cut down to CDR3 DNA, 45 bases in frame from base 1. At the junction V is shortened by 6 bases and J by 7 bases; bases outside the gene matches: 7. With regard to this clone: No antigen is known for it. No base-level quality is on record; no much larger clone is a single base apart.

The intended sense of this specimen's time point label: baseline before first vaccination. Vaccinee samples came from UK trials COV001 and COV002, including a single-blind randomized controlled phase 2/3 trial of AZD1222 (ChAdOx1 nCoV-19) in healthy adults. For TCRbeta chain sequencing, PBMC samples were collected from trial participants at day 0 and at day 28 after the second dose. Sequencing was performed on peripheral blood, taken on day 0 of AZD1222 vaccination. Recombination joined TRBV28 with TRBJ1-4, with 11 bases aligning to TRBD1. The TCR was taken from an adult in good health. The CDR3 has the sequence CASSPAGTGGEKLFF. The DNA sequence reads TGTGCCAGCAGCCCCGCCGGGACAGGGGGTGAAAAACTGTTTTTT. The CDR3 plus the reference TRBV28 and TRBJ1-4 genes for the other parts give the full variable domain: DVKVTQSSRYLVKRTGEKVFLECVQDMDHENMFWYRQDPGLGLRLIYFSYDVKMKEKGDIPEGYSVSREKKERFSLILESASTNQTSMYLCASSPAGTGGEKLFFGSGTQLSVL.